The 15 T cell receptor beta chains below all came from one sample that was sequenced in a study of tumor and adjacent non-tumor tissue in lung cancer. A modified ARM-PCR protocol with three rounds of nested PCR amplified TCRbeta. TCRdb used MiXCR to reprocess the multiplex PCR reads, holding one entry per CDR3 protein. Here the sample spans over 110,000 distinct CDR3 sequences, around 67% being singletons. No cell sorting was done before RNA was extracted from the tissue. Sequences were obtained from lung tumor tissue. The receptors here all came from a man between 60 and 75 years old with small cell lung cancer.

The V and J genes are TRBV6-6 and TRBJ2-3; 7 bases align to TRBD1. Germline assignment: CDR1 MNHNY and CDR2 SVGAGI (reference sequence). J was trimmed by 6 bases and V by 6 bases; bases with no gene match: 9. The CDR3 has 14 residues. The CDR3 DNA reads as TGTGCCAGCAGACCGGGACAGCAGACGGATACGCAGTATTTT. It yields the protein CASRPGQQTDTQYF.

This chain links TRBV20-1 with TRBJ2-1; D unresolved. Germline V CDR1 and CDR2: DFQATT, SNEGSKA (reference sequence). Trimming shortened V by 2 bases and J by 6 bases, and 20 bases separated the two germline ends. The CDR3 has 16 amino acids. CDR3 nucleotides: TGCAGTGCTAGAACCTTAAAAAGCCGCCATGGCAATGAGCAGTTCTTC. Its protein is CSARTLKSRHGNEQFF.

Details on this clonotype: Likely a read error: the CDR3 ends without its conserved phenylalanine or tryptophan. The DNA is left out, because the CDR3 cannot be placed on it with certainty; the CDR3 is given as TCRdb lists it. The chain carries TRBV6-1 and TRBJ2-7; TRBD1, the table's D call, was not compared with the DNA. The CDR3 region is 13 residues in length, termini included. The germline CDR1 and CDR2 sequences are MNHNS and SASEGT. The CDR3 protein is CASSVGQLYEQYL.

Worth noting for this clonotype: Given the absence of the conserved phenylalanine or tryptophan at the CDR3 end, a read error is likely. The V call is TRBV4-1, the J call TRBJ1-5; D is unresolved. The germline V gene has CDR1 MGHRA and CDR2 YSYEKL. The CDR3 runs to 14 residues. V was shortened by 7 bases and J by 9 bases, with 19 bases between the two germline ends. The CDR3 region is CASNEGGYARPQHL. The CDR3 DNA sequence: TGCGCCAGCAACGAGGGAGGGTATGCTCGGCCCCAGCATCTT.

This chain connects TRBV11-3 to TRBJ1-6; D is possibly TRBD1 (6 bases). CDR3 length: 20 amino acids. Germline assignment: CDR1 SGHNT and CDR2 YENEEA. In DNA form, the CDR3 reads TGTGTCAACAGCCAGCATCGGGACATGGTCTCCACTCGAACAAATTCACCCCTCCACTTT. Its protein product is CVNSQHRDMVSTRTNSPLHF.

This clonotype came up a few times. A much larger clone is a single base away; this may be a read error. The gene calls are TRBV11-1 and TRBJ2-4; 10 bases line up with TRBD1. The germline V gene encodes CDR1 SGHAT and CDR2 FQDESV (reference sequence). This CDR3 comprises 13 residues. CDR3 coding DNA: TGTGTCAGCAGAAGGACAGGGGGAAACATTCAGTACTTC. It specifies CVSRRTGGNIQYF.

Regarding this clonotype: Its ends do not fully match the called genes, so a read error is possible. The chain couples TRBV30 to TRBJ2-5; D unresolved. Germline assignment: CDR1 GTSNPN and CDR2 SVGIG (reference sequence). The CDR3 covers 14 residues. The CDR3 spells CSWSVRVVQETQCF. The CDR3 DNA follows: TGTTCCTGGAGTGTACGGGTCGTACAAGAGACCCAGTGCTTC.

The table lists this clonotype with many counts. The chain employs TRBV6-5 and TRBJ2-1; D is uncertain. The germline gives CDR1 MNHEY, CDR2 SVGAGI. Trimming pared 3 bases from V and 7 bases from J, leaving 10 bases between. The CDR3 contains 13 residues. CDR3 sequence reads: CASSYFGMNEQFF. In nucleotides, the CDR3 is TGTGCCAGCAGTTATTTTGGGATGAATGAGCAGTTCTTC.

This clonotype was picked up many times. The chain is built from TRBV11-2 and TRBJ2-1; TRBD2 agrees at 9 bases. This CDR3 contains 15 residues. J was trimmed by 2 bases and V by 4 bases; bases with no gene match: 3. Germline loops: CDR1 SGHAT, CDR2 FQNNGV. The DNA of the CDR3 is TGTGCCAGCAGCTCTGCTAGCGGGACCTACAATGAGCAGTTCTTC. Protein product: CASSSASGTYNEQFF.

Note on this clonotype: A much larger clonotype is one base distant, so this may be a read error. V is TRBV20-1 and J is TRBJ2-7, with D perhaps being TRBD1 or TRBD2 (5 bases each). The germline V gene encodes CDR1 DFQATT and CDR2 SNEGSKA (reference sequence). The CDR3 has 15 amino acids. The CDR3 DNA follows: TGCAGTGCTAGTTTGTCGGGACGGCTAACCTACGACCAGTACTTC. This translates into CSASLSGRLTYDQYF.

Points on this clonotype: A much larger clone differs by one base, so this may be a read error. The chain couples TRBV5-6 to TRBJ2-3; 13 nucleotides line up with TRBD2. In germline, CDR1 is SGHDT, CDR2 YYEEEE. CDR3 size: 16 residues. The V segment lost 2 bases and the J segment 5 bases; nucleotides outside the gene matches: 5. The CDR3 nucleotides read TGTGCCAGCAGCTTACGACTAGCGGGAGGAGGAGATACGCAGTATTTT. Translating gives CASSLRLAGGGDTQYF.

The V gene is TRBV28, the J gene TRBJ2-7; maybe TRBD2 (5 bases). Trimming took 7 bases from V and 3 from J, leaving 13 bases between them. Germline V lookup: CDR1 MDHEN, CDR2 SYDVKM. The CDR3 covers 13 residues. The CDR3, as DNA: TGTGCCAGCACCCACGGGGTACTCTACGAGCAGTACTTC. Protein: CASTHGVLYEQYF. The variable domain in full, with the rest retrieved from reference TRBV28 and TRBJ2-7, is DVKVTQSSRYLVKRTGEKVFLECVQDMDHENMFWYRQDPGLGLRLIYFSYDVKMKEKGDIPEGYSVSREKKERFSLILESASTNQTSMYLCASTHGVLYEQYFGPGTRLTVT.

This clonotype was seen many times. The genes are TRBV29-1 and TRBJ2-3; weak D call: TRBD2 (6 bases). Germline lookup yields CDR1 SQVTM and CDR2 ANQGSEA. This CDR3 comprises 16 residues. V lost 4 bases, J lost 2 bases, and 19 bases lay in between. The CDR3 coding sequence is TGCAGCGTTGGGCGGAGGAGTGGGGAGGTCACAGATACGCAGTATTTT. This codes for CSVGRRSGEVTDTQYF.

About this clonotype itself: One junction end disagrees with the germline gene, perhaps due to a read error. The chain is built from TRBV29-1 and TRBJ2-7; D call uncertain. Germline V gene lookup returns CDR1 SQVTM and CDR2 ANQGSEA. The CDR3 is 12 residues long. This CDR3 is CSVEDNGYERYF. In DNA, the CDR3 is TGCAGCGTTGAAGATAACGGATACGAGCGGTACTTC.

Concerning this clonotype itself: The junction and the germline gene differ at one end; a read error may be behind it. The rearrangement uses TRBV6-1 and TRBJ1-2; TRBD1 aligns across 7 bases. This CDR3 contains 13 residues. Germline assignment: CDR1 MNHNS and CDR2 SASEGT. CDR3 protein: CASNPDRIYGYTF. DNA for the CDR3: TGTGCCAGCAATCCGGACAGGATTTATGGTTACACCTTC.